The next 20 T cell receptor beta chains were all read from a single sample in a study of blood T cell repertoires in COVID-19. The repertoire was sequenced with immunoSEQ multiplex PCR; TCRdb's copy has only in-frame clones and lacks some. The sample lists fewer than 150,000 clones, approximately 81% occurring once. The sequenced sample consisted of peripheral blood. These receptors originate from a man between 45 and 60 years old with acute or convalescent COVID-19.

V gene TRBV7-9 combines with J gene TRBJ2-2; 7 bases fit TRBD1. V dropped 5 bases and J dropped 6; count of bases not matched to a gene: 9. The V gene's germline CDR1 is SEHNR and CDR2 FQNEAQ (reference sequence). The CDR3 totals 15 residues. DNA for the CDR3: TGTGCCAGCAGCCCCCGACAGGGAAATGCCGGGGAGCTGTTTTTT. It is translated as CASSPRQGNAGELFF.

The chain employs TRBV24-1 and TRBJ1-4; TRBD1 agrees at 7 bases. With 9 bases clipped from V and 0 bases from J, the junction kept 3 bases outside the gene matches. This CDR3 has 14 amino acids. Germline CDR1 and CDR2: KGHDR and SFDVKD. The CDR3 here is CATDTGATNEKLFF. The CDR3 bases are TGTGCCACCGACACAGGGGCAACTAATGAAAAACTGTTTTTT.

This clone was seen once. The chain couples TRBV28 to TRBJ2-5; D remains ambiguous. Germline CDR1 MDHEN, CDR2 SYDVKM. V was clipped by 7 bases and J by 1 base, with 13 bases between them. CDR3 length: 14 amino acids. In nucleotides, the CDR3 is TGTGCCAGCACCACACTATCGTCCCAAGAGACCCAGTACTTC. Encoded protein: CASTTLSSQETQYF.

As DNA, the CDR3 is TGTGCCAGCAGCTTTGGAGCTGCTCCCAATCAGCCCCAGCATTTT. Translating it yields CASSFGAAPNQPQHF. This chain uses TRBV5-6 with TRBJ1-5; D unclear. The germline V gene has CDR1 SGHDT and CDR2 YYEEEE. V shed 2 bases and J shed 3 bases, with 12 bases lying between them. CDR3 length equals 15 residues.

The chain uses TRBV6-2 or TRBV6-3 and TRBJ2-4, with TRBD2 identical over 7 bases. The ends lost 0 bases at V and 0 bases at J; junction bases unmatched: 14. Germline CDR1 is MNHEY and CDR2 is SVGEGT. The CDR3 contains 20 residues. The CDR3 nucleotides read TGTGCCAGCAGTTACTCCCCCCTTGGGAGGGCAGGGAGAGCCAAAAACATTCAGTACTTC. Its protein is CASSYSPLGRAGRAKNIQYF.

The chain links TRBV3-1 (or the pseudogene TRBV3-2) to TRBJ2-3, with D possibly TRBD2 on 6 matching bases. The CDR3 runs to 15 residues. Per the germline V gene, CDR1 is LGHDT and CDR2 is YNNKEL (reference sequence). V was cut by 2 bases and J by 5 bases, with 14 bases left in between. The CDR3: CASSQSRGFGDTQYF. CDR3 DNA: TGTGCCAGCAGCCAATCTCGGGGGTTTGGAGATACGCAGTATTTT.

The table lists this clone with a few counts. The chain employs TRBV6-5 and TRBJ1-1, with D possibly TRBD1 on 5 matching bases. V was trimmed by 5 bases and J by 3 bases, leaving 13 bases between them. This CDR3 region has 14 residues. Germline CDR1 MNHEY, CDR2 SVGAGI. The CDR3 sequence: CASSSTGGYTEAFF. CDR3 sequence (DNA): TGTGCCAGCAGTAGTACAGGAGGGTACACTGAAGCTTTCTTT.

V is TRBV5-1 and J is TRBJ2-1; 8 nucleotides match TRBD2. The germline gives CDR1 SGHRS, CDR2 YFSETQ. The CDR3 covers 15 residues. Unmatched junction bases numbered 9, after V lost 4 bases and J lost 6 bases. The CDR3 nucleotides are TGCGCCAGCAGCCCGGGGGGGGCTGGGATCAATGAGCAGTTCTTC. Translation: CASSPGGAGINEQFF. The entire variable domain, with the rest obtained from reference TRBV5-1 and TRBJ2-1, is as follows: KAGVTQTPRYLIKTRGQQVTLSCSPISGHRSVSWYQQTPGQGLQFLFEYFSETQRNKGNFPGRFSGRQFSNSRSEMNVSTLELGDSALYLCASSPGGAGINEQFFGPGTRLTVL.

In nucleotides, the CDR3 is TGTGCCAGCAGCTTGGTGGCAGGCAGCTCTGGAAACACCATATATTTT. Its translation is CASSLVAGSSGNTIYF. The chain has TRBV5-6 and TRBJ1-3; unclear D gene. Deletions cut 0 bases from V and 0 bases from J, with 10 bases between. CDR3 length: 16 residues. The germline gives CDR1 SGHDT, CDR2 YYEEEE.

The chain carries TRBV19 and TRBJ2-1; 10 nucleotides match TRBD1. J lost 13 bases, V lost 4 bases, and 10 bases had no gene match. Germline values: CDR1 LNHDA, CDR2 SQIVND (reference sequence). The CDR3 consists of 14 residues. Here the CDR3 reads CASSTQGGQGIQFF. CDR3 coding DNA: TGTGCCAGTAGTACCCAGGGGGGACAGGGGATCCAGTTCTTC.

The chain employs TRBV18 and TRBJ2-1, with D possibly TRBD2 on 6 matching bases. Germline V gives CDR1 KGHSH, CDR2 LQKENI. V lost 3 bases, J lost 10 bases, and 10 bases lay in between. CDR3 length equals 12 residues. CDR3 nucleotide sequence: TGTGCCAGCTCACCCGGGACTCGGGAGCAGTTCTTC. Protein sequence: CASSPGTREQFF.

The chain couples TRBV6-6 to TRBJ2-4; 9 nucleotides line up with TRBD1. Losses at the gene ends were 6 bases for V and 3 bases for J; bases not matched to a gene: 9. The CDR3 spans 16 residues. Germline assignment: CDR1 MNHNY and CDR2 SVGAGI (reference sequence). The CDR3 spells CASRGTGGEGKNIQYF. Here the CDR3 DNA reads TGTGCCAGCAGGGGTACAGGGGGCGAGGGCAAAAACATTCAGTACTTC.

The chain is built from TRBV19 and TRBJ2-2; 9 bases align to TRBD1. The V gene's germline CDR1 is LNHDA and CDR2 SQIVND (reference sequence). CDR3 length: 15 amino acids. V lost 7 bases and J lost 6; bases outside the gene matches: 9. The CDR3 spells CASKGTGRSAGELFF. The CDR3 DNA reads as TGTGCCAGTAAGGGGACAGGGAGATCAGCCGGGGAGCTGTTTTTT.

The chain joins TRBV3-1 (or the pseudogene TRBV3-2) to TRBJ1-1; 9 positions match TRBD1. Germline lookup yields CDR1 LGHDT and CDR2 YNNKEL (reference sequence). V was clipped by 1 base and J by 1 base; unmatched bases: 4. The CDR3 has 16 residues. The CDR3 DNA reads as TGTGCCAGCAGCCAAGGCGGACAGGGGTGGAACACTGAAGCTTTCTTT. It encodes CASSQGGQGWNTEAFF.

This chain uses TRBV5-1 with TRBJ1-3; the match to TRBD1 covers 7 bases. Trimming took 2 bases from V and 5 from J; bases not matched to a gene: 7. Germline CDR1 reads SGHRS; CDR2 reads YFSETQ. This CDR3 region has 15 residues. The CDR3 region is CASSLETGARNTIYF. In DNA form, the CDR3 reads TGCGCCAGCAGCTTAGAAACAGGGGCAAGAAACACCATATATTTT.

J is TRBJ2-5 and V is TRBV4-1, with TRBD1 identical over 9 bases. V gave up 5 bases and J gave up 5 bases; unmatched junction bases: 9. The CDR3 runs to 15 residues. Germline CDR1 is MGHRA and CDR2 is YSYEKL. CDR3 region: CASSFTGGTGETQYF. Written as DNA, the CDR3 is TGCGCCAGCAGCTTTACAGGGGGCACAGGGGAGACCCAGTACTTC.

The chain joins TRBV5-1 to TRBJ1-4, with TRBD1 as a possible D gene (5 bases). V was trimmed by 3 bases and J by 1 base, leaving 13 bases between them. Germline values: CDR1 SGHRS, CDR2 YFSETQ. CDR3 length equals 16 residues. CDR3 coding DNA: TGCGCCAGCAGCTCGTCCCCCGGGGGAACTAATGAAAAACTGTTTTTT. Translating gives CASSSSPGGTNEKLFF.

The chain is built from TRBV6-5 and TRBJ1-4; D gene uncertain. Germline CDR1 reads MNHEY; CDR2 reads SVGAGI. V lost 0 bases and J 4 bases, leaving 12 bases between the germline ends. The CDR3 is 16 amino acids. CDR3 sequence: CASSYSGPGSNEKLFF. The CDR3 region has the DNA TGTGCCAGCAGTTACTCAGGGCCGGGGAGTAATGAAAAACTGTTTTTT.

The chain links TRBV30 to TRBJ1-2, with TRBD1 as a possible D gene (6 bases). The CDR3 has 14 residues. From germline, CDR1 is GTSNPN and CDR2 SVGIG (reference sequence). Between the trimmed V and J ends, which lost 3 bases and 0 bases, there was a span of 11 bases. CDR3 DNA sequence: TGTGCCTGGAGAAGGGGGTCACCTAACTATGGCTACACCTTC. It encodes CAWRRGSPNYGYTF. Combining the CDR3 with reference TRBV30 and TRBJ1-2 gives the whole variable domain SQTIHQWPATLVQPVGSPLSLECTVEGTSNPNLYWYRQAAGRGLQLLFYSVGIGQISSEVPQNLSASRPQDRQFILSSKKLLLSDSGFYLCAWRRGSPNYGYTFGSGTRLTVV.

The chain uses TRBV11-3 and TRBJ2-3; maybe TRBD2 (5 bases). CDR1 is SGHNT, CDR2 YENEEA, per germline. The CDR3 is made up of 14 amino acids. V was shortened by 1 base and J by 5 bases, with 10 bases between the two germline ends. The CDR3 coding sequence is TGTGCCAGCAGCTTAGGAGGGCCGGGAGATACGCAGTATTTT. Protein: CASSLGGPGDTQYF.